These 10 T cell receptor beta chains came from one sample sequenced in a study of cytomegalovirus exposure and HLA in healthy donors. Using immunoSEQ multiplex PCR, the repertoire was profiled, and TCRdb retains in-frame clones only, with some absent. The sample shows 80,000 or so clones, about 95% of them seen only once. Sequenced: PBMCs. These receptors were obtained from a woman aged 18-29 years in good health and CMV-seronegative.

The CDR3 is CASSPQPGSQETQYF. The CDR3 DNA sequence: TGTGCCAGCAGCCCGCAACCGGGTTCCCAAGAGACCCAGTACTTC. The J gene is TRBJ2-5, the V gene TRBV6-4, with unresolved D. This CDR3 is built from 15 residues. Trimming cost V 6 bases and J 1 base, with 15 bases left between them. Per germline, CDR1 MRHNA and CDR2 SNTAGT.

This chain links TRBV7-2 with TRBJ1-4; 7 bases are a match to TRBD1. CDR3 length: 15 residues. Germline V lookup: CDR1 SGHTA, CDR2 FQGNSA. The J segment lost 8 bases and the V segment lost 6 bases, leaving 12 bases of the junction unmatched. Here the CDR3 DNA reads TGTGCCAGCAGTCCCACGGGACAGTTAGGGGAAAAACTGTTTTTT. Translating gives CASSPTGQLGEKLFF. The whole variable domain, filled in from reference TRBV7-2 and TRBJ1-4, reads GAGVSQSPSNKVTEKGKDVELRCDPISGHTALYWYRQSLGQGLEFLIYFQGNSAPDKSGLPSDRFSAERTGGSVSTLTIQRTQQEDSAVYLCASSPTGQLGEKLFFGSGTQLSVL.

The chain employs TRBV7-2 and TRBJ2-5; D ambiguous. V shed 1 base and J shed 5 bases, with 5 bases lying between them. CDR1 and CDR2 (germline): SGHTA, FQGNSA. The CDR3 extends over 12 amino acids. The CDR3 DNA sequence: TGTGCCAGCAGCTTAGACTTGGAGACCCAGTACTTC. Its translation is CASSLDLETQYF.

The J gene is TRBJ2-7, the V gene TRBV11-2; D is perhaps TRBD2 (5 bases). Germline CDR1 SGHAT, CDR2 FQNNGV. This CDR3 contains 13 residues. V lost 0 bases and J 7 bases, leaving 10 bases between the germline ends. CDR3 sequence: CASSLDFRREQYF. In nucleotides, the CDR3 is TGTGCCAGCAGCTTAGATTTTCGGAGGGAGCAGTACTTC.

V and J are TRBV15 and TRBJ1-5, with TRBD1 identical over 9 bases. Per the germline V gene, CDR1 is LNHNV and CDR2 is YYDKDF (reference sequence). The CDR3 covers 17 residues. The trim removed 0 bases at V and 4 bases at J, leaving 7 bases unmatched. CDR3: CATSRDSGQGRNQPQHF. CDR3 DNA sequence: TGTGCCACCAGCAGAGATTCAGGACAGGGGCGGAATCAGCCCCAGCATTTT.

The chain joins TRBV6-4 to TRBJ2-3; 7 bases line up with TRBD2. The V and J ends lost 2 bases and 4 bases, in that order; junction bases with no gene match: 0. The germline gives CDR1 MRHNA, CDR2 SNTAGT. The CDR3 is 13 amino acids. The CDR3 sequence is CASSDGGADTQYF. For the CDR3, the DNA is TGTGCCAGCAGTGACGGGGGGGCAGATACGCAGTATTTT.

CDR3 in amino acids: CASRADRAANQPQHF. The CDR3 DNA follows: TGTGCCAGCAGAGCTGACAGGGCGGCCAATCAGCCCCAGCATTTT. V gene TRBV6-6 combines with J gene TRBJ1-5; 7 bases align to TRBD1. The V and J ends lost 6 bases and 3 bases, in that order; junction bases with no gene match: 8. This CDR3 spans 15 amino acids. In germline, CDR1 is MNHNY, CDR2 SVGAGI (reference sequence).

The CDR3 region is CASSLGAYRGPTNYGYTF. In nucleotides, the CDR3 is TGTGCCAGCAGCTTAGGGGCGTACAGGGGGCCCACTAACTATGGCTACACCTTC. The genes are TRBV7-2 and TRBJ1-2; 9 bases agree with TRBD1. After removal of 1 base from V and 0 bases from J, the junction contained 9 bases not matched to a gene. Germline CDR1 is SGHTA and CDR2 is FQGNSA. The CDR3 length is 18 residues.

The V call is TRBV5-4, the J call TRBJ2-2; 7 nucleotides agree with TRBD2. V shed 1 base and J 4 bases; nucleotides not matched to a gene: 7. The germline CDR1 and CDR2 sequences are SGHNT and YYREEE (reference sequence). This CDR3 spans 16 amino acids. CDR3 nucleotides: TGTGCCAGCAGCTTGCTTACGGGAGGATTCACCGGGGAGCTGTTTTTT. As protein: CASSLLTGGFTGELFF.

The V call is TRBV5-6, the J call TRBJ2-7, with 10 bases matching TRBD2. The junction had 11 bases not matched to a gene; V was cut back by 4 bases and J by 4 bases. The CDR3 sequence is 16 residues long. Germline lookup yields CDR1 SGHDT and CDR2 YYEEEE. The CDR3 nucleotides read TGTGCCAGCAGCCGATTAAGCGGGGGGGCACATTACGAGCAGTACTTC. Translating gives CASSRLSGGAHYEQYF.